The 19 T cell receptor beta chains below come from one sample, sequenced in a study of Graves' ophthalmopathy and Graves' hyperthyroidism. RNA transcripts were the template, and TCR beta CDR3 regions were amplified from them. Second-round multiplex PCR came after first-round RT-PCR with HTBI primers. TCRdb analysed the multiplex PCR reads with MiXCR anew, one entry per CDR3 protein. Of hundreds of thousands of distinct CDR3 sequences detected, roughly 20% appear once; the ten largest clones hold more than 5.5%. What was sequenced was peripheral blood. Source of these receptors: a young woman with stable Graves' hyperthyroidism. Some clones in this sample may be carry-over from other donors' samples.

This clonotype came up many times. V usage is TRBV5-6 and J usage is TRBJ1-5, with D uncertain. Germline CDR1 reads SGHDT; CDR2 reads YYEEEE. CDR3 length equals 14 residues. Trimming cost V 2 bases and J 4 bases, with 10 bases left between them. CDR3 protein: CASSFRRINQPQHF. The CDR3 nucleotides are TGTGCCAGCAGCTTTCGACGGATTAATCAGCCCCAGCATTTT.

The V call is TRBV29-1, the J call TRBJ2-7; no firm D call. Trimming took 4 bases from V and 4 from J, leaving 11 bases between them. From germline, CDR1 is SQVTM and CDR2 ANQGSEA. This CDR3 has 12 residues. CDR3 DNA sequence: TGCAGCGTTGGGCCAAGTACATACGAGCAGTACTTC. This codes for CSVGPSTYEQYF.

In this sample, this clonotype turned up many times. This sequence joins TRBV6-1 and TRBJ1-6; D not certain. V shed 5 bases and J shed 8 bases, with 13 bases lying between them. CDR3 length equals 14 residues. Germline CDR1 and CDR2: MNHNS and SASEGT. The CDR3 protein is CASSRSTDDSPLHF. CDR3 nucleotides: TGTGCCAGCAGTAGGTCAACCGATGATTCACCCCTCCACTTT.

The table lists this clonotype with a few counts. Here the CDR3 DNA reads TGCAGTGCTAGTTCCGGGACTAGCGATACCTACGAGCAGTACTTC. Translation gives CSASSGTSDTYEQYF. This chain joins TRBV20-1 and TRBJ2-7; 10 positions agree with TRBD2. From germline, CDR1 is DFQATT and CDR2 SNEGSKA (reference sequence). Losses at the gene ends were 3 bases for V and 2 bases for J; bases not matched to a gene: 7. This CDR3 has 15 residues.

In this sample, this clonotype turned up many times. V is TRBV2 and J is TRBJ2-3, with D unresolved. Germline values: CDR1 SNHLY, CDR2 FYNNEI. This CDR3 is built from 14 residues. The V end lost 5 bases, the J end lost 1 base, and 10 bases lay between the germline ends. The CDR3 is CASSKTACTDTQYF. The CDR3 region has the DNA TGTGCCAGCAGTAAAACAGCCTGCACAGATACGCAGTATTTT. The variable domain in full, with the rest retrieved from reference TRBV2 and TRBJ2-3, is EPEVTQTPSHQVTQMGQEVILRCVPISNHLYFYWYRQILGQKVEFLVSFYNNEISEKSEIFDDQFSVERPDGSNFTLKIRSTKLEDSAMYFCASSKTACTDTQYFGPGTRLTVL.

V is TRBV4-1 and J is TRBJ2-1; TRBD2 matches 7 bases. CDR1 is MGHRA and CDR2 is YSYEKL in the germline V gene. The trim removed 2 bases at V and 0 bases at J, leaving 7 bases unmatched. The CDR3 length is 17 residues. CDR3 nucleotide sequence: TGCGCCAGCAGCCAAAGGGGACTACAAAGCTCCTACAATGAGCAGTTCTTC. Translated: CASSQRGLQSSYNEQFF.

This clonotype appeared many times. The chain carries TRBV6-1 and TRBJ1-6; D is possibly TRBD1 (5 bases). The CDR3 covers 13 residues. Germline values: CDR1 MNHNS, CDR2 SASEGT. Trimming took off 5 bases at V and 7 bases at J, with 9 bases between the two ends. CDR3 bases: TGTGCCAGCAGTCCCGGGGGGAATTCACCCCTCCACTTT. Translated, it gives CASSPGGNSPLHF.

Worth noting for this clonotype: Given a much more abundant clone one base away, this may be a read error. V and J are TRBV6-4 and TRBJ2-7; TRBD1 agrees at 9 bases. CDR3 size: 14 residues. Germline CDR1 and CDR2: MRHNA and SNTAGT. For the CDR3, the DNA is TGTGCCAGCAGTCGGACAGGGGACTCCGACGAGCAGTACTTC. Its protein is CASSRTGDSDEQYF.

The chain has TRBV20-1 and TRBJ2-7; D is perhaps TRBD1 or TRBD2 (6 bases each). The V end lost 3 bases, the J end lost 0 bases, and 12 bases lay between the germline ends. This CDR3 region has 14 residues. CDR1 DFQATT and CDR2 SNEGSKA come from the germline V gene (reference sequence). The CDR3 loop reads CSASGGTSSYEQYF. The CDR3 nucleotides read TGCAGTGCTAGTGGGGGGACAAGCTCCTACGAGCAGTACTTC.

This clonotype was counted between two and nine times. The CDR3 DNA reads as TGTGCCAGCAGCCGCCCGGCGCGGGGAAACACCATATATTTT. Protein product: CASSRPARGNTIYF. The chain carries TRBV7-8 and TRBJ1-3; D is unclear. V was cut by 5 bases and J by 4 bases, with 12 bases left in between. The CDR3 covers 14 residues. The germline V gene has CDR1 SGHVS and CDR2 FQNEAQ.

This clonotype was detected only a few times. This chain's CDR3 is CASTPTGPQPLHF. In DNA, the CDR3 is TGTGCCAGCACTCCGACAGGGCCCCAACCCCTCCACTTT. This chain joins TRBV12-3 or TRBV12-4 and TRBJ1-6; 7 bases map to TRBD1. This CDR3 has 13 amino acids. J gave up 12 bases and V 7 bases, and 9 bases lay outside the gene matches.

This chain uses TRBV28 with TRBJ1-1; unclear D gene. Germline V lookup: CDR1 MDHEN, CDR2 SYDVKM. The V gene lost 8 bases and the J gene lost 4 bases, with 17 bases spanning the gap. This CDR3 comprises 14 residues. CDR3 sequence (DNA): TGTGCCAGCCGGCTGAGGAGAAAGACCACTGAAGCTTTCTTT. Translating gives CASRLRRKTTEAFF.

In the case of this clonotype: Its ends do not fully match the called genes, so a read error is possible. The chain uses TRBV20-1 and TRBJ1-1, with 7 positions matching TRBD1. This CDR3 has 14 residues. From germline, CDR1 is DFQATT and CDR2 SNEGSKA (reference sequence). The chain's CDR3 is CSARSCAGGTEAFF. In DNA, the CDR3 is TGTAGTGCTAGATCTTGTGCAGGGGGCACTGAAGCTTTCTTT.

This chain's CDR3 is CASSLDLRGRGETQYF. The DNA of the CDR3 is TGTGCCAGCAGCTTAGATCTCAGGGGGCGCGGGGAGACCCAGTACTTC. The V call is TRBV11-2, the J call TRBJ2-5, with 8 positions matching TRBD1. This CDR3 is built from 16 residues. Germline CDR1 is SGHAT and CDR2 is FQNNGV. V lost 0 bases to trimming and J lost 5 bases; unmatched junction nucleotides: 8.

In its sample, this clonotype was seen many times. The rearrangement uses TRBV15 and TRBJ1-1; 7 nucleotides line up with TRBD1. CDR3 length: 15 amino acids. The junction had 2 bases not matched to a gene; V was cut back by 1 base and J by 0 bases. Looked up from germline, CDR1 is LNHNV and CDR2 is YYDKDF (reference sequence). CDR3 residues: CATSRGRGLNTEAFF. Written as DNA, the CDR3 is TGTGCCACCAGCAGAGGGAGGGGGCTGAACACTGAAGCTTTCTTT.

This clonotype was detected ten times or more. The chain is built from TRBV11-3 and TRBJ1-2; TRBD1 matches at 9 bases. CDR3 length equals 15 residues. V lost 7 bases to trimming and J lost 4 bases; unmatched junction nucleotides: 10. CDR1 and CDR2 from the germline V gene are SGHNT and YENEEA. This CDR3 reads CASKRRTGDLYGYTF. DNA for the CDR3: TGTGCCAGCAAGCGCCGGACAGGGGATCTCTATGGCTACACCTTC. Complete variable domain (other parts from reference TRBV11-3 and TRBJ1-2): EAGVVQSPRYKIIEKKQPVAFWCNPISGHNTLYWYLQNLGQGPELLIRYENEEAVDDSQLPKDRFSAERLKGVDSTLKIQPAELGDSAVYLCASKRRTGDLYGYTFGSGTRLTVV.

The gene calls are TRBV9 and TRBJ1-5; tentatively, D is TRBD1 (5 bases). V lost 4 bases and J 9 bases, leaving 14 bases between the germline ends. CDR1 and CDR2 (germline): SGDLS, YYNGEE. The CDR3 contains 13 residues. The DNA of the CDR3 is TGTGCCAGCAGCCCGGGGACTTCCACGCCCCAGCATTTT. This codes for CASSPGTSTPQHF.

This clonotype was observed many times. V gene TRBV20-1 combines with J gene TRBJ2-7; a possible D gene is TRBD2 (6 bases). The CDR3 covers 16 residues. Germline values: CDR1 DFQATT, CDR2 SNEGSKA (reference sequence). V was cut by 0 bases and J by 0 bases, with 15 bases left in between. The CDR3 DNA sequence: TGCAGTGCTAGAGAGTGGGCTAGCGCGAGCTCCTACGAGCAGTACTTC. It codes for CSAREWASASSYEQYF.

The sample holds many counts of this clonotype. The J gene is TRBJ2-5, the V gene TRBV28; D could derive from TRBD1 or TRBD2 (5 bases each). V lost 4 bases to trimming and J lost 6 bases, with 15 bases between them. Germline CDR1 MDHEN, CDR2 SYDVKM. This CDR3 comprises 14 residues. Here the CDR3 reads CASSSHEGWKTQYF. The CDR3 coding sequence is TGTGCCAGCAGTTCCCATGAGGGGTGGAAGACCCAGTACTTC.